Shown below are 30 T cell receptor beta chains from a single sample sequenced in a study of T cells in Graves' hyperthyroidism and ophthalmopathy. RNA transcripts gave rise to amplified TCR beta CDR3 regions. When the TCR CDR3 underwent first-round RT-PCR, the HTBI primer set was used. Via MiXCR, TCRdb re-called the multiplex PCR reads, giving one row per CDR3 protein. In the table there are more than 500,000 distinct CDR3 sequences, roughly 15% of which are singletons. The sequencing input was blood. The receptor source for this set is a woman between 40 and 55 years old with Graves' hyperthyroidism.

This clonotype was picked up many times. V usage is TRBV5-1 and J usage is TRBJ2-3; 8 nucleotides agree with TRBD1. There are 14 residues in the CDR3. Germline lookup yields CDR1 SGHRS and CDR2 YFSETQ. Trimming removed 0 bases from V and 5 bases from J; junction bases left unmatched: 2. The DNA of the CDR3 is TGCGCCAGCAGCTTGGGACAGGGGATAGATACGCAGTATTTT. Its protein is CASSLGQGIDTQYF. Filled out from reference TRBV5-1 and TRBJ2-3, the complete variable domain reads KAGVTQTPRYLIKTRGQQVTLSCSPISGHRSVSWYQQTPGQGLQFLFEYFSETQRNKGNFPGRFSGRQFSNSRSEMNVSTLELGDSALYLCASSLGQGIDTQYFGPGTRLTVL.

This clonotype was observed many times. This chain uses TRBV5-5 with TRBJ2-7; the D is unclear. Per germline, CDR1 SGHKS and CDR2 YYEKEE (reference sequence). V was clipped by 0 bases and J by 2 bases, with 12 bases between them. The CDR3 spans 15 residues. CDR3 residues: CASSLGTFHPYEQYF. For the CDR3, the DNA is TGTGCCAGCAGCTTGGGGACGTTTCACCCCTACGAGCAGTACTTC.

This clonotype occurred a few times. The CDR3 loop reads CASSMDRGAQGYTF. The CDR3 nucleotides read TGCGCCAGCAGCATGGACAGGGGAGCGCAAGGCTACACCTTC. J is TRBJ1-2 and V is TRBV5-1; 9 positions agree with TRBD1. Germline-derived CDR1 and CDR2 are SGHRS and YFSETQ. CDR3 length equals 14 residues. V shed 4 bases, J shed 8 bases, and the junction held 9 bases outside the gene matches.

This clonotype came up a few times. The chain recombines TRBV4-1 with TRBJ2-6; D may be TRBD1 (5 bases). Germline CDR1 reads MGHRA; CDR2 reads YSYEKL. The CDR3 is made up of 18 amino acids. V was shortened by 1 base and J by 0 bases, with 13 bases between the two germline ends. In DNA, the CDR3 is TGCGCCAGCAGCCAAGGACGGCAGGGTTACTCTGGGGCCAACGTCCTGACTTTC. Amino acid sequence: CASSQGRQGYSGANVLTF.

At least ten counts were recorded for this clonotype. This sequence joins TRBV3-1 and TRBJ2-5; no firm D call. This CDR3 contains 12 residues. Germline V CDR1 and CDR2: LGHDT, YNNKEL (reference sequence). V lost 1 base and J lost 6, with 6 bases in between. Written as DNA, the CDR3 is TGTGCCAGCAGCCAAGTGGGGAAGACCCAGTACTTC. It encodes CASSQVGKTQYF.

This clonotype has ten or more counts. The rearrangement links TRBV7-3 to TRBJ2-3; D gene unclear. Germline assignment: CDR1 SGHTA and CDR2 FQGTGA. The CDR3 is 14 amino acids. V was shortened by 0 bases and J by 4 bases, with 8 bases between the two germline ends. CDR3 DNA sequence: TGTGCCAGCAGCTTAACGTTTCGGGCAGATACGCAGTATTTT. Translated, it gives CASSLTFRADTQYF.

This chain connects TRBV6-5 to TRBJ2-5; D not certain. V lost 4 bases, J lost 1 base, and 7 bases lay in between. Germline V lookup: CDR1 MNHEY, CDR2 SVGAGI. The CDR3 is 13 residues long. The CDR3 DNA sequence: TGTGCCAGCAGTTTCGGAATCCAAGAGACCCAGTACTTC. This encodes CASSFGIQETQYF.

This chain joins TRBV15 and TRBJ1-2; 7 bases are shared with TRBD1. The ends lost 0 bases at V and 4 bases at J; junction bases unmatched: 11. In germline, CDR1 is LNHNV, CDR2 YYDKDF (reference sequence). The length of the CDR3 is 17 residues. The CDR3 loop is CATSRDQGGGTVYGYTF. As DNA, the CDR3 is TGTGCCACCAGCAGAGACCAGGGGGGGGGCACGGTCTATGGCTACACCTTC.

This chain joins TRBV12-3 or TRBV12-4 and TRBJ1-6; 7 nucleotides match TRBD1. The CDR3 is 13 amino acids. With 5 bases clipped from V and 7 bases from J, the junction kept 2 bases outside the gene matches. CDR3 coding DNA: TGTGCCAGCAGTGGGACAGAGAATTCACCCCTCCACTTT. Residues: CASSGTENSPLHF.

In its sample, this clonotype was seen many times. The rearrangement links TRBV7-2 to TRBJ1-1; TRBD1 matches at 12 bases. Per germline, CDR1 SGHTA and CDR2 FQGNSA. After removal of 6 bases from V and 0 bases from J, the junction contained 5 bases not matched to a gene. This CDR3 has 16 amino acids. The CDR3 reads CASRSGTGGLNTEAFF. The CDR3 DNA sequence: TGTGCCAGCAGATCCGGGACAGGGGGCTTGAACACTGAAGCTTTCTTT.

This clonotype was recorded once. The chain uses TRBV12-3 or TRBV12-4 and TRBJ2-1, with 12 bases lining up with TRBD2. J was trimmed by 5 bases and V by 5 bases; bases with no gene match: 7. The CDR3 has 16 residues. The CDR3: CASSPSGRGQNNEQFF. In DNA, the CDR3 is TGTGCCAGCAGTCCTAGCGGGAGGGGACAGAACAATGAGCAGTTCTTC.

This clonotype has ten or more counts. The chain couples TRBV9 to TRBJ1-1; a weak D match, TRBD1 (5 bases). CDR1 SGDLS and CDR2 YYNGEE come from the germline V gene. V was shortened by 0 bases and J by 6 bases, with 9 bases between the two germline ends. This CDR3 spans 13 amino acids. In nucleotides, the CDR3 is TGTGCCAGCAGCGTAGGACAGTCGGCTGAAGCTTTCTTT. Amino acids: CASSVGQSAEAFF.

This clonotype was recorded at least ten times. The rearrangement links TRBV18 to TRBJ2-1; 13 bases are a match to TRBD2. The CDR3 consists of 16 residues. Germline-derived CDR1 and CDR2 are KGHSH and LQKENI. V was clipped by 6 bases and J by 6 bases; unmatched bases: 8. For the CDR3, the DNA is TGTGCCAGCTCCCAGACCGGGACTAGCGGGGTCAATGAGCAGTTCTTC. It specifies CASSQTGTSGVNEQFF.

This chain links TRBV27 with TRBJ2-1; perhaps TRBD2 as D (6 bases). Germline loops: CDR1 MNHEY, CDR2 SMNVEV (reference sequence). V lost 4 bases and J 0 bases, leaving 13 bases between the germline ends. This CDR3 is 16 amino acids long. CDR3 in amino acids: CASSSDGTYSYNEQFF. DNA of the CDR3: TGTGCCAGCAGTTCTGACGGGACTTACTCCTACAATGAGCAGTTCTTC.

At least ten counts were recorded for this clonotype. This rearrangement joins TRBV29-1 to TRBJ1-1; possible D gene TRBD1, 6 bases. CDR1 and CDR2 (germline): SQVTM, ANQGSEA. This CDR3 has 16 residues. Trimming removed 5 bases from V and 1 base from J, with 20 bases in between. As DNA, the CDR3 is TGCAGCGTTCTGAAAGGGCCTGGACAGCAGAACACTGAAGCTTTCTTT. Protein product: CSVLKGPGQQNTEAFF.

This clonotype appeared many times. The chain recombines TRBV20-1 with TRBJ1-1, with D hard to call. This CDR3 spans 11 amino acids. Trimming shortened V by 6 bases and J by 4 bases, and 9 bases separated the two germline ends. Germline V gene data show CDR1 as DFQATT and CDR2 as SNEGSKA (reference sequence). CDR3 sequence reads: CSAGLGTEAFF. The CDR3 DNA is TGCAGTGCCGGACTCGGCACTGAAGCTTTCTTT.

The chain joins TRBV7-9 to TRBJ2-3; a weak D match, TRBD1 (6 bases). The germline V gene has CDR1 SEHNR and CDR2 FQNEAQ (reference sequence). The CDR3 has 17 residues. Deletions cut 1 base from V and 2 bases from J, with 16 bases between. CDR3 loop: CASSLESGQIYTDTQYF. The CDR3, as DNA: TGTGCCAGCAGCTTAGAGTCAGGACAGATATACACAGATACGCAGTATTTT.

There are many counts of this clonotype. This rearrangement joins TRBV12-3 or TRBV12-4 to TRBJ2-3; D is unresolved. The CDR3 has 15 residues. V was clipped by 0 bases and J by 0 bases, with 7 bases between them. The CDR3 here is CASSLAAGSTDTQYF. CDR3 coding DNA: TGTGCCAGCAGTTTAGCGGCTGGCAGCACAGATACGCAGTATTTT.

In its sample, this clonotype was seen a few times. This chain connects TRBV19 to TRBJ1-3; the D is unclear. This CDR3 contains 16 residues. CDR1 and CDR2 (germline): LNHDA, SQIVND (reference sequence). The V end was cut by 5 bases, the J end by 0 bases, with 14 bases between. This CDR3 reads CASSGPSGGSGNTIYF. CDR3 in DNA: TGTGCCAGTAGTGGACCCTCCGGTGGCTCTGGAAACACCATATATTTT.

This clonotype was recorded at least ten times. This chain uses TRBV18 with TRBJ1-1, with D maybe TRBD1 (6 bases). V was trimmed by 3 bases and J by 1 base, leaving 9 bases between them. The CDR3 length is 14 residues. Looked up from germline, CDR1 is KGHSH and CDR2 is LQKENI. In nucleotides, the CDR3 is TGTGCCAGCTCACCTACGGACAGGAACACTGAAGCTTTCTTT. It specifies CASSPTDRNTEAFF.

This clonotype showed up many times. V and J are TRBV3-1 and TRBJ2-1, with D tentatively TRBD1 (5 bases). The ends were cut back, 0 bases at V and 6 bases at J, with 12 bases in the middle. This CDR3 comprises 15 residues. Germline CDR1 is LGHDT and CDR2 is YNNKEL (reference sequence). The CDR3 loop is CASSQDRGYFNEQFF. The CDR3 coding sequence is TGTGCCAGCAGCCAAGATAGGGGCTATTTCAATGAGCAGTTCTTC.

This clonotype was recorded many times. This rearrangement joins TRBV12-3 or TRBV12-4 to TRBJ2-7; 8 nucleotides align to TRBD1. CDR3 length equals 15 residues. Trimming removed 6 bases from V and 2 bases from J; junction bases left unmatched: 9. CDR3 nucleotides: TGTGCCAGCAGCCCCCGGACAGGGAGAGCCTACGAGCAGTACTTC. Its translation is CASSPRTGRAYEQYF.

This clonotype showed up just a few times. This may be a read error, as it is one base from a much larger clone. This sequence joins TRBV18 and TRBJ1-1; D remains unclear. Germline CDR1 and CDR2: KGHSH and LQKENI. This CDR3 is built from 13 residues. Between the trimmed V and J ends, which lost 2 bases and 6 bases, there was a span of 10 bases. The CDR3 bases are TGTGCCAGCTCACCATGGACCCCTCCTGAAGCTTTCTTT. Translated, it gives CASSPWTPPEAFF.

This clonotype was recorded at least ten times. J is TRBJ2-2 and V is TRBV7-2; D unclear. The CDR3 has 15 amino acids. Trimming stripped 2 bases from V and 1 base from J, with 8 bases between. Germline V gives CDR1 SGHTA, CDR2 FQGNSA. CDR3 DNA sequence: TGTGCCAGCAGCTTATTGGGAATGAACACCGGGGAGCTGTTTTTT. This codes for CASSLLGMNTGELFF. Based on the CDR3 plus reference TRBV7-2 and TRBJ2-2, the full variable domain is GAGVSQSPSNKVTEKGKDVELRCDPISGHTALYWYRQSLGQGLEFLIYFQGNSAPDKSGLPSDRFSAERTGGSVSTLTIQRTQQEDSAVYLCASSLLGMNTGELFFGEGSRLTVL.

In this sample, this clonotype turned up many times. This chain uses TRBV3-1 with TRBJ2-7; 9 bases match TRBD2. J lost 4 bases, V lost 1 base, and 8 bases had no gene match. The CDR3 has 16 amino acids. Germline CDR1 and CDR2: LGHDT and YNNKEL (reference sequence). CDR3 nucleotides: TGTGCCAGCAGCCAAGCCTTCAGCGGGAGGTGGTACGAGCAGTACTTC. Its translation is CASSQAFSGRWYEQYF.

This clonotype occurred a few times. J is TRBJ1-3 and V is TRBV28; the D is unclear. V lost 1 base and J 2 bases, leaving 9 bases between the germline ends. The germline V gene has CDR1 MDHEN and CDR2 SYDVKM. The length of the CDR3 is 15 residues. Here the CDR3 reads CASSLFDTAGNTIYF. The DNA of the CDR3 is TGTGCCAGCAGTTTATTTGATACGGCTGGAAACACCATATATTTT.

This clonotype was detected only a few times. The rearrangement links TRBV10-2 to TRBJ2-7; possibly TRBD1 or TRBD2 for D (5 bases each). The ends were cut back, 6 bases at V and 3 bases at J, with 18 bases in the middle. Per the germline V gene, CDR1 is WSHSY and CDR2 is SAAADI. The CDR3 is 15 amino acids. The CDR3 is CASRWTGTEYYEQYF. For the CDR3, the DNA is TGCGCCAGCAGGTGGACCGGGACGGAATACTACGAGCAGTACTTC.

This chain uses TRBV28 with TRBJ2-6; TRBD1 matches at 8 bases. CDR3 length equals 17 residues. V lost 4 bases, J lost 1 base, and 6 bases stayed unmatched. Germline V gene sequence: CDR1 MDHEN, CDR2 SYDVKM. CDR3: CASSSMDRESGANVLTF. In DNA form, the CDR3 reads TGTGCCAGCAGTTCAATGGACAGGGAGTCTGGGGCCAACGTCCTGACTTTC.

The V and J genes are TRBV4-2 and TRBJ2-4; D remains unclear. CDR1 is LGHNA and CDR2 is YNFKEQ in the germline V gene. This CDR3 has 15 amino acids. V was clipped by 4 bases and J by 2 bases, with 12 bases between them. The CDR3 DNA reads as TGTGCCAGCAGCCCGGCGGAACTAACCAAAAACATTCAGTACTTC. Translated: CASSPAELTKNIQYF.

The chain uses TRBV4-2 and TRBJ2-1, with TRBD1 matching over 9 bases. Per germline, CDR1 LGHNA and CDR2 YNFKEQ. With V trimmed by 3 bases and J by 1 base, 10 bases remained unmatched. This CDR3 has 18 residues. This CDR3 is CASSQDPMGTGSYNEQFF. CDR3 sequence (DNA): TGTGCCAGCAGCCAGGACCCAATGGGGACAGGGTCCTACAATGAGCAGTTCTTC.